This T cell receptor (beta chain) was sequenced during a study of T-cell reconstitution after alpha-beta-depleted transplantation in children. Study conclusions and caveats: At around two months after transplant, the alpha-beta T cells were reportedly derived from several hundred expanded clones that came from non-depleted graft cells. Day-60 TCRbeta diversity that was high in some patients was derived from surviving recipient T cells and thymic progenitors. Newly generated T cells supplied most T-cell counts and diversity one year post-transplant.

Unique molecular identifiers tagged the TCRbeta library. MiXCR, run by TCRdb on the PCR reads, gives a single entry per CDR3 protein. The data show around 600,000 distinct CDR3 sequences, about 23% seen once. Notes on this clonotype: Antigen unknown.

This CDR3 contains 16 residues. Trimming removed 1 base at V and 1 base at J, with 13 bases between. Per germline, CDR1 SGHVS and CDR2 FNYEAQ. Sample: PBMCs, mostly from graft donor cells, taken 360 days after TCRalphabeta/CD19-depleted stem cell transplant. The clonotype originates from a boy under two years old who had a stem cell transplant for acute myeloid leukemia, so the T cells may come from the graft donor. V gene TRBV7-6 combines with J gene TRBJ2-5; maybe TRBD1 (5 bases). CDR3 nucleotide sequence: TGTGCCAGCAGCTTAGAACGACAGTCGGTCCAAGAGACCCAGTACTTC. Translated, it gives CASSLERQSVQETQYF.